This TCR beta chain is drawn from a study of cytomegalovirus exposure and HLA in healthy donors. In regard to this clone: Its antigen is currently unknown.

Study-level points and caveats: Among immune exposure information, only CMV serostatus was available. In an earlier analysis, in about 530 donors, most V segments appeared productive either ~90% or ~30% of the time.

A multiplex PCR was run with 60 Vbeta primers and 13 Jbeta primers. Only in-frame clones appear in the TCRdb table, and some are missing; sequencing was by immunoSEQ multiplex PCR. The sample holds roughly 120,000 clones. This sequence originates from a man aged 35-49 years in good health and CMV-seropositive. Specimen: PBMCs.

The CDR3 spells CASRDSDRASYEQYF. The CDR3 bases are TGTGCCAGCAGGGACTCGGACAGGGCCTCCTACGAGCAGTACTTC. V gene TRBV6-6 combines with J gene TRBJ2-7; 8 bases are shared with TRBD1. CDR3 length: 15 residues. CDR1 and CDR2 from the germline V gene are MNHNY and SVGAGI (reference sequence). The V segment lost 6 bases and the J segment 0 bases; nucleotides outside the gene matches: 7.